The 30 T cell receptor beta chains reported below all come from one sample, sequenced in a study of glioma-infiltrating T cells. TCR alpha and beta CDR3 regions were amplified from RNA using iRepertoire nested multiplex PCR. MiXCR was run by TCRdb on the multiplex PCR reads, yielding one entry per CDR3 protein. The sample includes 100,000 to 150,000 distinct CDR3 sequences, 24% of them seen just once. Sequencing was done on a sample of glioma tissue, nonneoplastic brain tissue, or PBMCs (not recorded which). Receptors were obtained from a human donor with low-grade glioma or glioblastoma, undergoing nonglioma brain surgery, or in good health (not recorded which).

A note on this clonotype: Without the conserved terminal phenylalanine or tryptophan, this CDR3 likely stems from a read error. The CDR3 protein is CSALDGREGSYEQYA. The CDR3 DNA sequence: TGCAGTGCTCTAGACGGGCGTGAGGGCTCCTACGAGCAGTACGCC. The chain employs TRBV20-1 and TRBJ2-7; D might be TRBD2 (5 bases). V lost 5 bases and J lost 0, with 17 bases in between. Germline CDR1 is DFQATT and CDR2 is SNEGSKA (reference sequence). This CDR3 region has 15 residues.

As concerns this clonotype: Germline and junction disagree at one end, which may indicate a read error. This chain uses TRBV7-9 with TRBJ2-1, with TRBD1 matching over 11 bases. CDR1 is SEHNR, CDR2 FQNEAQ, per germline (reference sequence). This CDR3 region has 15 residues. This CDR3 reads CASSYGTGGNNEQLF. Here the CDR3 DNA reads TGTGCCAGCAGTTACGGGACAGGGGGAAACAATGAGCAGCTCTTC.

The chain uses TRBV18 and TRBJ2-1, with TRBD1 matching 7 bases. This CDR3 has 13 residues. J lost 7 bases, V lost 2 bases, and 2 bases had no gene match. Germline loops: CDR1 KGHSH, CDR2 LQKENI. This CDR3 is CASSPRQGNEQFF. As DNA, the CDR3 is TGTGCCAGCTCACCAAGACAGGGTAATGAGCAGTTCTTC. The whole variable domain, remainder taken from reference TRBV18 and TRBJ2-1, is NAGVMQNPRHLVRRRGQEARLRCSPMKGHSHVYWYRQLPEEGLKFMVYLQKENIIDESGMPKERFSAEFPKEGPSILRIQQVVRGDSAAYFCASSPRQGNEQFFGPGTRLTVL.

The chain employs TRBV11-2 and TRBJ2-7, with 11 bases fitting TRBD2. The CDR3 has 13 residues. Trimming cost V 6 bases and J 7 bases; bases outside gene matches: 5. Germline V gene lookup returns CDR1 SGHAT and CDR2 FQNNGV. The CDR3 coding sequence is TGTGCCAGCAGAGCTAGCGGGGGGAAGGAGCAGTACGTC. Its translation: CASRASGGKEQYV.

The DNA of the CDR3 is TGTGCCAGCAGCTTAGTCGGGGGCCTAGCAGGGAACAATGAGCAGTTCTTC. The encoded protein is CASSLVGGLAGNNEQFF. The genes are TRBV7-2 and TRBJ2-1, with D possibly being TRBD1 or TRBD2 (6 bases each). Germline CDR1 reads SGHTA; CDR2 reads FQGNSA. The length of the CDR3 is 17 residues. Deletions cut 1 base from V and 5 bases from J, with 18 bases between. The entire variable domain, with the rest obtained from reference TRBV7-2 and TRBJ2-1, is as follows: GAGVSQSPSNKVTEKGKDVELRCDPISGHTALYWYRQSLGQGLEFLIYFQGNSAPDKSGLPSDRFSAERTGGSVSTLTIQRTQQEDSAVYLCASSLVGGLAGNNEQFFGPGTRLTVL.

At least ten counts were recorded for this clonotype. In DNA form, the CDR3 reads TGTGCCAGCAGCTTAAGTAGTGATCAGCCCCAGCATTTT. Translation gives CASSLSSDQPQHF. The V and J genes are TRBV7-2 and TRBJ1-5; no clear D. Germline V gives CDR1 SGHTA, CDR2 FQGNSA. This CDR3 contains 13 residues. V lost 2 bases and J 5 bases, leaving 7 bases between the germline ends.

This chain joins TRBV20-1 and TRBJ2-4; TRBD2 agrees at 10 bases. The CDR3 runs to 16 residues. With V trimmed by 6 bases and J by 5 bases, 13 bases remained unmatched. Germline loops: CDR1 DFQATT, CDR2 SNEGSKA (reference sequence). This CDR3 reads CSAENAGTSDENIQYF. Written as DNA, the CDR3 is TGCAGTGCCGAAAACGCCGGGACTAGCGACGAAAACATTCAGTACTTC.

Only a few counts were recorded for this clonotype. This chain connects TRBV12-3 or TRBV12-4 to TRBJ2-3; D unresolved. V lost 5 bases and J lost 2, with 8 bases in between. The CDR3 spans 13 residues. CDR3: CASSDAITDTQYF. For the CDR3, the DNA is TGTGCCAGCAGTGATGCCATCACAGATACGCAGTATTTT.

This clonotype has a handful of counts. This chain connects TRBV24-1 to TRBJ2-1, with 8 bases lining up with TRBD2. The CDR3 is made up of 15 amino acids. Trimming at V came to 3 bases and at J to 15 bases, leaving 15 bases not matched to a gene. The germline gives CDR1 KGHDR, CDR2 SFDVKD. The CDR3: CATSDQGGRGGRLFF. CDR3 DNA: TGTGCCACCAGTGATCAAGGTGGACGGGGGGGTCGGCTGTTCTTC.

The chain is built from TRBV3-1 and TRBJ2-4; 7 bases match TRBD1. V dropped 7 bases and J dropped 10; count of bases not matched to a gene: 10. The CDR3 length is 13 residues. Germline CDR1 reads LGHDT; CDR2 reads YNNKEL (reference sequence). This chain's CDR3 is CASTGTAPGIQYF. Written as DNA, the CDR3 is TGTGCCAGCACCGGGACAGCCCCTGGGATTCAGTACTTC.

The chain uses TRBV28 and TRBJ2-7; unclear D gene. With 8 bases removed from V and 3 bases from J, the gap between germline ends came to 11 bases. The CDR3 loop spans 12 amino acids. Germline CDR1 and CDR2: MDHEN and SYDVKM. The CDR3: CASSTPGYEQYV. CDR3 nucleotides: TGTGCCAGCTCCACCCCAGGCTACGAGCAGTACGTC.

This clonotype was seen a few times. The V gene is TRBV7-3, the J gene TRBJ2-3; tentatively, D is TRBD1 (5 bases). Trimming took 5 bases from V and 1 from J, leaving 13 bases between them. The CDR3 covers 15 residues. CDR1 SGHTA and CDR2 FQGTGA come from the germline V gene. The CDR3 nucleotides are TGTGCCAGCAGCCTTCAGGGTAGGCGCACAGATACGCAGTATTTT. It translates to CASSLQGRRTDTQYF.

This clonotype was seen more than once but under ten times. The CDR3 spells CASSSSGRVPYEQYV. The CDR3 region has the DNA TGTGCCAGCAGCTCGTCCGGGAGGGTCCCCTACGAGCAGTACGTC. The V gene is TRBV7-9, the J gene TRBJ2-7, with 8 bases identical to TRBD2. Germline CDR1 SEHNR, CDR2 FQNEAQ (reference sequence). This CDR3 has 15 residues. V lost 4 bases, J lost 2 bases, and 7 bases stayed unmatched.

This clonotype was seen repeatedly, ten times or more. V and J are TRBV20-1 and TRBJ2-5; D not certain. The CDR3 sequence is 12 residues long. Trimming stripped 3 bases from V and 5 bases from J, with 10 bases between. Germline CDR1 DFQATT, CDR2 SNEGSKA (reference sequence). CDR3 region: CSARAGGETQYF. DNA for the CDR3: TGCAGTGCTAGGGCCGGTGGCGAGACCCAGTACTTC.

This clonotype was counted ten times or more. The gene calls are TRBV6-1 and TRBJ1-5; D call uncertain. The V end was cut by 5 bases, the J end by 6 bases, with 14 bases between. This CDR3 contains 14 residues. Germline CDR1 is MNHNS and CDR2 is SASEGT. DNA for the CDR3: TGTGCCAGCAGTTTAGTGGGAGCGCCTCAGCCCCAGCATTTT. Its protein is CASSLVGAPQPQHF.

The rearrangement links TRBV11-3 to TRBJ2-1; 9 nucleotides match TRBD1. The V segment lost 5 bases and the J segment 3 bases; nucleotides outside the gene matches: 11. This CDR3 comprises 17 residues. The germline gives CDR1 SGHNT, CDR2 YENEEA. For the CDR3, the DNA is TGTGCCAGCAGCCACCACCCGGGGACAGGGATCTACAATGAGCAGTTCTTC. Amino acid sequence: CASSHHPGTGIYNEQFF.

This clonotype was recorded many times. The chain employs TRBV18 and TRBJ1-1; D call uncertain. Germline V gives CDR1 KGHSH, CDR2 LQKENI. The CDR3 covers 18 residues. Trimming shortened V by 2 bases and J by 4 bases, and 23 bases separated the two germline ends. CDR3 protein: CASSPRMGDIRVGTEAFF. CDR3 coding DNA: TGTGCCAGCTCACCAAGGATGGGAGATATTCGGGTGGGCACTGAAGCTTTCTTT.

The chain joins TRBV24-1 to TRBJ2-1; 9 nucleotides match TRBD2. The CDR3 is made up of 15 amino acids. The ends lost 11 bases at V and 5 bases at J; junction bases unmatched: 12. Germline V gene sequence: CDR1 KGHDR, CDR2 SFDVKD. The chain's CDR3 is CAISPQRGVDNEQFF. CDR3 sequence (DNA): TGTGCCATCAGCCCCCAGCGGGGGGTGGACAATGAGCAGTTCTTC.

Only a few counts were recorded for this clonotype. The V and J genes are TRBV6-1 and TRBJ2-5, with D maybe TRBD2 (6 bases). Trimming stripped 7 bases from V and 4 bases from J, with 13 bases between. Looked up from germline, CDR1 is MNHNS and CDR2 is SASEGT. This CDR3 contains 13 residues. This chain's CDR3 is CASNPRRGETQYF. The CDR3 DNA reads as TGTGCCAGCAATCCCCGGAGGGGAGAGACCCAGTACTTC.

The chain combines TRBV24-1 with TRBJ1-1; 7 positions match TRBD1. The CDR3 length is 15 residues. Germline CDR1 and CDR2: KGHDR and SFDVKD. V lost 3 bases to trimming and J lost 4 bases; unmatched junction nucleotides: 7. In DNA, the CDR3 is TGTGCCACCAGTGATGTAAGACAGGGTGTCACTGAAGCTTTCTTT. This gives the protein CATSDVRQGVTEAFF.

The chain carries TRBV2 and TRBJ2-4, with 7 bases aligning to TRBD1. The V and J ends lost 6 bases and 0 bases, in that order; junction bases with no gene match: 8. The V gene's germline CDR1 is SNHLY and CDR2 FYNNEI. The CDR3 is 16 amino acids. As DNA, the CDR3 is TGTGCCAGCAGGGATAAGGGGGCTTTAGCCAAAAACATTCAGTACTTC. It encodes CASRDKGALAKNIQYF.

This clonotype was seen ten or more times. J is TRBJ2-6 and V is TRBV20-1, with TRBD1 matching 7 bases. Unmatched junction bases numbered 4, after V lost 5 bases and J lost 3 bases. Germline-derived CDR1 and CDR2 are DFQATT and SNEGSKA (reference sequence). The CDR3 runs 14 residues. CDR3 in amino acids: CSAATGVGANVLTF. The CDR3 DNA reads as TGCAGTGCTGCCACAGGGGTTGGGGCCAACGTCCTGACTTTC.

In the case of this clonotype: An end of the junction does not agree with germline; a read error may underlie this. The chain has TRBV7-9 and TRBJ2-3; weak D call: TRBD1 (6 bases). This CDR3 region has 16 residues. Germline V gene lookup returns CDR1 SEHNR and CDR2 FQNEAQ (reference sequence). CDR3 region: CAGSSTWGLGTDTQYF. The CDR3 nucleotides read TGTGCCGGCAGCTCTACGTGGGGGCTGGGCACGGATACGCAGTATTTT.

The CDR3 sequence: CSGDGGSSYNEQFF. The CDR3, as DNA: TGCAGCGGCGATGGGGGTAGCTCCTACAATGAGCAGTTCTTC. The V gene is TRBV29-1, the J gene TRBJ2-1; D assignment may be TRBD1 or TRBD2 (5 bases each). Between the trimmed V and J ends, which lost 7 bases and 0 bases, there was a span of 13 bases. The CDR3 length is 14 residues. Germline loops: CDR1 SQVTM, CDR2 ANQGSEA.

CDR3 residues: CASSNGRKAAYEQYV. CDR3 nucleotides: TGTGCCAGCAGCAATGGACGAAAAGCAGCCTACGAGCAGTACGTC. V gene TRBV5-4 combines with J gene TRBJ2-7, with D hard to call. The germline gives CDR1 SGHNT, CDR2 YYREEE (reference sequence). This CDR3 region has 15 residues. With 4 bases removed from V and 2 bases from J, the gap between germline ends came to 16 bases.

This clonotype was detected many times. This sequence joins TRBV20-1 and TRBJ2-7; D might be TRBD2 (5 bases). This CDR3 has 12 residues. Per the germline V gene, CDR1 is DFQATT and CDR2 is SNEGSKA (reference sequence). V gave up 1 base and J gave up 7 bases, with 11 bases separating them. This chain's CDR3 is CSARGGLGEQYV. CDR3 coding DNA: TGCAGTGCTAGAGGAGGACTGGGGGAGCAGTACGTC.

V gene TRBV5-4 combines with J gene TRBJ2-3; D might be TRBD1 (5 bases). Germline CDR1 and CDR2: SGHNT and YYREEE (reference sequence). CDR3 size: 16 residues. V was cut by 0 bases and J by 2 bases, with 13 bases left in between. CDR3 sequence: CASSLAAPGATDTQYF. Here the CDR3 DNA reads TGTGCCAGCAGCTTGGCGGCCCCTGGGGCCACAGATACGCAGTATTTT.

At least ten counts were recorded for this clonotype. The chain employs TRBV6-1 and TRBJ1-1; the D is unclear. The CDR3 is 11 residues long. Per the germline V gene, CDR1 is MNHNS and CDR2 is SASEGT. Trimming stripped 7 bases from V and 9 bases from J, with 12 bases between. This CDR3 reads CASTGLEKAFF. The CDR3 DNA sequence: TGTGCCAGCACCGGCCTAGAAAAAGCTTTCTTT.

This clonotype was counted a few times. J is TRBJ1-5 and V is TRBV7-2, with a possible D match to TRBD1 (6 bases). Trimming shortened V by 5 bases and J by 5 bases, and 16 bases separated the two germline ends. Germline CDR1 SGHTA, CDR2 FQGNSA. There are 15 residues in the CDR3. The CDR3 here is CASSGGTQVDQPQHF. The CDR3 DNA sequence: TGTGCCAGCAGCGGCGGGACACAGGTAGATCAGCCCCAGCATTTT.

Regarding this clonotype: A much larger clone lies a single base off, so this may be a read error. The V gene is TRBV7-9, the J gene TRBJ1-2; 7 bases fit TRBD1. Trimming cost V 4 bases and J 6 bases; bases outside gene matches: 11. Germline lookup yields CDR1 SEHNR and CDR2 FQNEAQ (reference sequence). The CDR3 is 15 residues long. CDR3 sequence reads: CASSSSGQPSHGYTF. Written as DNA, the CDR3 is TGTGCCAGCAGCTCATCGGGACAGCCATCTCATGGCTACACCTTC.